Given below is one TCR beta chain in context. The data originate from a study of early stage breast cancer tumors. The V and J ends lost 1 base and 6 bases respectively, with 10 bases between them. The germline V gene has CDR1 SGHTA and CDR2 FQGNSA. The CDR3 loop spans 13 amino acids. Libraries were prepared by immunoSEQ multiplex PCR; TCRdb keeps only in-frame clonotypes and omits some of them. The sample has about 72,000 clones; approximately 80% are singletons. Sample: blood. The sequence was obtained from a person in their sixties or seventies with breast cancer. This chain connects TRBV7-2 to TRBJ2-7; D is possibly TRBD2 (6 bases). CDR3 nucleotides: TGTGCCAGCAGCTTAGAGCGGAGGGGCGAGCAGTACTTC. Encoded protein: CASSLERRGEQYF. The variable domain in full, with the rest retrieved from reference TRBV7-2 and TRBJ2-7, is GAGVSQSPSNKVTEKGKDVELRCDPISGHTALYWYRQSLGQGLEFLIYFQGNSAPDKSGLPSDRFSAERTGGSVSTLTIQRTQQEDSAVYLCASSLERRGEQYFGPGTRLTVT.